These 17 T cell receptor beta chains came from one sample sequenced in a study of a mutant IDH1 vaccine in newly diagnosed glioma. Some clones are missing from TCRdb's copy, which holds only in-frame ones; the method was immunoSEQ multiplex PCR. Among 30,000 to 40,000 clones listed, around 80% were seen once. Time point of the sample: baseline, week 1 (first vaccination visit). This sample's treatment: pre-vaccination baseline after standard-of-care therapy. This specimen consisted of PBMCs, obtained from a glioma patient treated with radiotherapy, temozolomide or both. These TCRs come from a man aged 35-49 years with glioma. Some clones in this sample may be carry-over from other donors' samples.

This chain connects TRBV7-8 to TRBJ2-1, with 10 bases that match TRBD2. The ends lost 5 bases at V and 0 bases at J; junction bases unmatched: 7. There are 17 residues in the CDR3. The germline V gene encodes CDR1 SGHVS and CDR2 FQNEAQ. Here the CDR3 reads CASSARTSGYSYNEQFF. The CDR3 coding sequence is TGTGCCAGCAGCGCCCGGACTAGCGGATACTCCTACAATGAGCAGTTCTTC.

V gene TRBV11-2 combines with J gene TRBJ1-1; 12 positions match TRBD1. Germline V gene sequence: CDR1 SGHAT, CDR2 FQNNGV. The CDR3 extends over 20 amino acids. The V gene end was trimmed by 0 bases and the J gene end by 4 bases; junction bases not matched to a gene: 15. The CDR3 spells CASSLDRGTGGKGVGTEAFF. The CDR3 nucleotides read TGTGCCAGCAGCTTAGATCGCGGGACAGGGGGCAAAGGGGTGGGCACTGAAGCTTTCTTT.

The V gene is TRBV2, the J gene TRBJ1-5; D is possibly TRBD1 (5 bases). Germline V gene lookup returns CDR1 SNHLY and CDR2 FYNNEI. V lost 4 bases, J lost 6 bases, and 13 bases lay in between. This CDR3 has 14 amino acids. The CDR3 coding sequence is TGTGCCAGCAGTGGGGTCACGCAGGGTCAGCCCCAGCATTTT. The encoded protein is CASSGVTQGQPQHF.

The chain carries TRBV7-2 and TRBJ1-5; no clear D. Germline CDR1 reads SGHTA; CDR2 reads FQGNSA. The V and J ends lost 0 bases and 0 bases respectively, with 6 bases between them. The CDR3 extends over 15 amino acids. The CDR3 protein is CASSLATRSNQPQHF. The CDR3 DNA sequence: TGTGCCAGCAGCTTAGCAACACGTAGCAATCAGCCCCAGCATTTT.

This clone was observed once. The chain uses TRBV10-2 and TRBJ2-3; TRBD2 aligns across 13 bases. The CDR3 contains 16 residues. V dropped 10 bases and J dropped 3; count of bases not matched to a gene: 10. Germline V CDR1 and CDR2: WSHSY, SAAADI. CDR3 in DNA: TGCGCCACCTCGGGACTAGCGGGACCCAGGACAGATACGCAGTATTTT. Protein product: CATSGLAGPRTDTQYF.

The chain is built from TRBV19 and TRBJ1-2; D unclear. This CDR3 contains 14 residues. V lost 1 base to trimming and J lost 2 bases, with 8 bases between them. Germline V lookup: CDR1 LNHDA, CDR2 SQIVND (reference sequence). The CDR3 sequence: CASSIGTGNYGYTF. The CDR3 nucleotides read TGTGCCAGTAGTATAGGGACGGGGAACTATGGCTACACCTTC.

CDR3: CASSLAGADNSPLHF. CDR3 DNA: TGCGCCAGCAGCTTGGCCGGGGCAGATAATTCACCCCTCCACTTT. The rearrangement joins TRBV5-1 to TRBJ1-6, with a tentative D call TRBD1 (5 bases). The germline V gene has CDR1 SGHRS and CDR2 YFSETQ. Trimming pared 0 bases from V and 5 bases from J, leaving 9 bases between. The CDR3 runs to 15 residues.

The chain links TRBV6-5 to TRBJ2-5, with 8 positions matching TRBD2. CDR1 is MNHEY, CDR2 SVGAGI, per germline. This CDR3 region has 16 residues. The junction had 8 bases not matched to a gene; V was cut back by 0 bases and J by 5 bases. CDR3 in DNA: TGTGCCAGCAGTTACTCGGGACTAGGAGTGAGGGAGACCCAGTACTTC. It is translated as CASSYSGLGVRETQYF.

The rearrangement uses TRBV9 and TRBJ2-3; maybe TRBD2 (6 bases). The germline gives CDR1 SGDLS, CDR2 YYNGEE. The ends were cut back, 0 bases at V and 2 bases at J, with 19 bases in the middle. The CDR3 extends over 18 amino acids. The DNA of the CDR3 is TGTGCCAGCAGCGTAGCTGTATCGGGGGTCGACCTCACAGATACGCAGTATTTT. Protein: CASSVAVSGVDLTDTQYF. Full variable domain (remainder filled in from reference TRBV9 and TRBJ2-3): DSGVTQTPKHLITATGQRVTLRCSPRSGDLSVYWYQQSLDQGLQFLIQYYNGEERAKGNILERFSAQQFPDLHSELNLSSLELGDSALYFCASSVAVSGVDLTDTQYFGPGTRLTVL.

The gene calls are TRBV9 and TRBJ1-2; weak D call: TRBD1 (5 bases). The ends were cut back, 2 bases at V and 2 bases at J, with 7 bases in the middle. Germline assignment: CDR1 SGDLS and CDR2 YYNGEE. The CDR3 totals 13 residues. The CDR3 DNA reads as TGTGCCAGCAGCGTCTCAGGGAACTATGGCTACACCTTC. This gives the protein CASSVSGNYGYTF.

The chain has TRBV13 and TRBJ1-2; D is possibly TRBD1 (5 bases). Germline V gene sequence: CDR1 PRHDT, CDR2 FYEKMQ (reference sequence). This CDR3 spans 14 amino acids. V lost 0 bases and J 6 bases, leaving 11 bases between the germline ends. The CDR3 is CASSLGLGRDGYTF. DNA for the CDR3: TGTGCCAGCAGCTTAGGTTTGGGCAGGGATGGCTACACCTTC.

V and J are TRBV7-6 and TRBJ1-6, with D possibly TRBD1 on 6 matching bases. Germline lookup yields CDR1 SGHVS and CDR2 FNYEAQ. The CDR3 covers 13 residues. V gave up 5 bases and J gave up 9 bases, with 11 bases separating them. CDR3 region: CASSLGGSSPLHF. The DNA for the CDR3 is TGTGCCAGCAGCCTCGGGGGCTCTTCACCCCTCCACTTT.

In its sample, this clone was seen a few times. J is TRBJ1-1 and V is TRBV7-8; the D gene is possibly TRBD1 (5 bases). There are 17 residues in the CDR3. V lost 3 bases and J lost 0, with 17 bases in between. Germline V gives CDR1 SGHVS, CDR2 FQNEAQ. CDR3 residues: CASSLRGTQVMNTEAFF. The CDR3 nucleotides are TGTGCCAGCAGCTTGAGAGGGACCCAAGTAATGAACACTGAAGCTTTCTTT.

The chain joins TRBV29-1 to TRBJ2-5; possibly TRBD2 for D (5 bases). CDR1 and CDR2 from the germline V gene are SQVTM and ANQGSEA. CDR3 length: 14 amino acids. The V end was cut by 6 bases, the J end by 1 base, with 15 bases between. The CDR3 reads CSVGIIRGQETQYF. The CDR3 DNA reads as TGCAGCGTAGGAATTATCCGGGGCCAAGAGACCCAGTACTTC.

The V gene is TRBV19, the J gene TRBJ1-5; TRBD1 might be the D (6 bases). The CDR3 contains 15 residues. CDR1 LNHDA and CDR2 SQIVND come from the germline V gene (reference sequence). With 7 bases removed from V and 1 base from J, the gap between germline ends came to 14 bases. CDR3 DNA sequence: TGTGCCAGTATAGAATACAGGGAAAGCAATCAGCCCCAGCATTTT. Its translation: CASIEYRESNQPQHF. The full variable domain, its missing parts supplied by reference TRBV19 and TRBJ1-5, is DGGITQSPKYLFRKEGQNVTLSCEQNLNHDAMYWYRQDPGQGLRLIYYSQIVNDFQKGDIAEGYSVSREKKESFPLTVTSAQKNPTAFYLCASIEYRESNQPQHFGDGTRLSIL.

This CDR3 is CAWSVRRWGYTF. The CDR3 region has the DNA TGTGCCTGGAGTGTAAGGAGATGGGGCTACACCTTC. The chain recombines TRBV30 with TRBJ1-2; D remains unclear. Trimming cost V 0 bases and J 8 bases, with 10 bases left between them. Germline CDR1 is GTSNPN and CDR2 is SVGIG (reference sequence). The CDR3 runs to 12 residues.

The genes are TRBV5-4 and TRBJ1-3, with 8 positions matching TRBD1. After removal of 4 bases from V and 4 bases from J, the junction contained 10 bases not matched to a gene. Germline V gene data show CDR1 as SGHNT and CDR2 as YYREEE (reference sequence). The CDR3 extends over 16 amino acids. CDR3 residues: CASSGEDRARGNTIYF. The CDR3 nucleotides read TGTGCCAGCAGCGGGGAGGACAGGGCGAGAGGAAACACCATATATTTT.